The entry below gives a single T cell receptor beta chain sequence along with its context. Antigen unknown. The junction departs from the called germline gene at one end, perhaps through a read error. The data were taken from a study of blood T cells in healthy people across ages. Study results and limitations: Estimates drawn from one million T cells were deemed to understate diversity. The long-lived group displayed more naive CD4+ cells, plus higher diversity, than the aged donors did.

This CDR3 contains 14 residues. Germline V CDR1 and CDR2: SNHLY, FYNNEI. Together with a sample-barcoded 5' primer, a J-beta primer mix was included in a second PCR lasting roughly 6 to 12 cycles. MiXCR was run by TCRdb on the 5' RACE reads, yielding one entry per CDR3 protein. Here the sample spans about 900,000 distinct CDR3 sequences, around 48% being singletons. The rearrangement links TRBV2 to TRBJ2-7; D ambiguous. The sample comprised blood. The source is a man younger than 45 in good health. CDR3 amino acids: CAGRIHVLSYEQYF. CDR3 nucleotide sequence: TGTGCCGGCAGAATACATGTTCTCTCCTACGAGCAGTACTTC.